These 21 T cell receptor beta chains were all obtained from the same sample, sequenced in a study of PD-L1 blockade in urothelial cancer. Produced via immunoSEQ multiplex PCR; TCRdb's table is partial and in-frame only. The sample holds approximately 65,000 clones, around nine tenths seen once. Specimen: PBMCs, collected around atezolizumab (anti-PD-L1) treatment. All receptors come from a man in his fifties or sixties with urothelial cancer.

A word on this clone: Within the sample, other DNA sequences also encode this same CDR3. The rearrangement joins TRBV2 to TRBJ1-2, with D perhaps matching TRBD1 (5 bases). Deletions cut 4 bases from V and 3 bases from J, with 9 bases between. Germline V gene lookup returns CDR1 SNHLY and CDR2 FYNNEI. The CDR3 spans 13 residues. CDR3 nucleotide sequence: TGTGCCAGCAGTGGGCAGGGCGACTATGGCTACACCTTC. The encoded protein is CASSGQGDYGYTF. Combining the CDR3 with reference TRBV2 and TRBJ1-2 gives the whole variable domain EPEVTQTPSHQVTQMGQEVILRCVPISNHLYFYWYRQILGQKVEFLVSFYNNEISEKSEIFDDQFSVERPDGSNFTLKIRSTKLEDSAMYFCASSGQGDYGYTFGSGTRLTVV.

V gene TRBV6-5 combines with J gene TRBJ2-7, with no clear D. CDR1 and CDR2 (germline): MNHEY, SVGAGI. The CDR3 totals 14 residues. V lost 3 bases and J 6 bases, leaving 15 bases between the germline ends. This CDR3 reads CASSYRSPVTEQYF. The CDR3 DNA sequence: TGTGCCAGCAGTTATAGGAGCCCTGTGACCGAGCAGTACTTC.

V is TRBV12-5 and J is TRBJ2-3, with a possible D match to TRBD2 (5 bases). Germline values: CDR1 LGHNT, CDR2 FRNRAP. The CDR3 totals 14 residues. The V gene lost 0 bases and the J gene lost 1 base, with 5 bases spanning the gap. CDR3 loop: CASGLVGGTDTQYF. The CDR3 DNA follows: TGTGCTAGTGGTTTGGTCGGGGGCACAGATACGCAGTATTTT.

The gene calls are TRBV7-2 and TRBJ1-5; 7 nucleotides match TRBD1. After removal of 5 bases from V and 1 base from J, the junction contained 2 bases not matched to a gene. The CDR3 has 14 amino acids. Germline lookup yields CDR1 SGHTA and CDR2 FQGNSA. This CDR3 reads CASSTTGSNQPQHF. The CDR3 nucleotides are TGTGCCAGCAGCACGACAGGGAGCAATCAGCCCCAGCATTTT.

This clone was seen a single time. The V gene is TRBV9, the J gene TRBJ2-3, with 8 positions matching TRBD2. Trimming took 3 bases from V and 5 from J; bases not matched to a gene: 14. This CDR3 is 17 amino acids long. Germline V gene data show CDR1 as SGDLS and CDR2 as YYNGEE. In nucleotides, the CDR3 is TGTGCCAGCAGCGCAAGACTAAGTAGCGGGAAGGGAGATACGCAGTATTTT. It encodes CASSARLSSGKGDTQYF.

The CDR3, as DNA: TGCGCCAGCAGTCGTAGCGGGAACCCCACAGATACGCAGTATTTT. Residues: CASSRSGNPTDTQYF. The chain joins TRBV5-1 to TRBJ2-3, with 8 bases identical to TRBD2. The ends lost 5 bases at V and 2 bases at J; junction bases unmatched: 7. Germline V gene sequence: CDR1 SGHRS, CDR2 YFSETQ. This CDR3 has 15 amino acids.

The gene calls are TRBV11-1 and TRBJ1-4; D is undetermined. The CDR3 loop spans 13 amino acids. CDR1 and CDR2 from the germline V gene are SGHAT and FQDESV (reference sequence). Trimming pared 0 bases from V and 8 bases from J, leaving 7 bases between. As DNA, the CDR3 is TGTGCCAGCAGCTTAGCCCCAGAAGAAAAACTGTTTTTT. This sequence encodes CASSLAPEEKLFF.

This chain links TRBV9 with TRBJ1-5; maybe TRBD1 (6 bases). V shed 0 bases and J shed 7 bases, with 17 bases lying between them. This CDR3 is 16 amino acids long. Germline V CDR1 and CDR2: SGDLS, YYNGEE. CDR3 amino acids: CASSVGGESGVQPQHF. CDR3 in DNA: TGTGCCAGCAGCGTAGGTGGGGAGTCAGGGGTCCAGCCCCAGCATTTT.

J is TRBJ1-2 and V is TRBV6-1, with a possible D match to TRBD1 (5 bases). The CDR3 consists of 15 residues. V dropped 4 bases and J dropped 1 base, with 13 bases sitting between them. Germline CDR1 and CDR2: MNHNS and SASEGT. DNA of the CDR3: TGTGCCAGCAGTGCCGTCAGGGCCGGTAACTATGGCTACACCTTC. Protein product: CASSAVRAGNYGYTF.

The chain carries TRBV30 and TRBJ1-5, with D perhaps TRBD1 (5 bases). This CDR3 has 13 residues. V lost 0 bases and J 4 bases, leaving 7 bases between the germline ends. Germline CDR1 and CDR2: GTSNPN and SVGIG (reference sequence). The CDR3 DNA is TGTGCCTGGAGTGTGGGGGGAAATCAGCCCCAGCATTTT. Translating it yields CAWSVGGNQPQHF.

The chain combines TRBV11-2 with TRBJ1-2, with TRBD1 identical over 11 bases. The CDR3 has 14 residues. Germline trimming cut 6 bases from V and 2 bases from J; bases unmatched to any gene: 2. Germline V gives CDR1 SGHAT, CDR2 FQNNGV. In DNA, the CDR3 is TGTGCCAGCAGAGGGACAGGGGGAAACTATGGCTACACCTTC. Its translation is CASRGTGGNYGYTF.

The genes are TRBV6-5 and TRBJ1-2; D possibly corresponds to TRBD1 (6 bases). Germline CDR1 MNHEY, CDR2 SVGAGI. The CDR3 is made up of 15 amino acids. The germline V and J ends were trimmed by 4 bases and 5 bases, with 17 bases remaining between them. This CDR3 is CASSSRGRAPYGYTF. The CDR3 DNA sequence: TGTGCCAGCAGTTCCAGGGGCAGGGCCCCTTATGGCTACACCTTC.

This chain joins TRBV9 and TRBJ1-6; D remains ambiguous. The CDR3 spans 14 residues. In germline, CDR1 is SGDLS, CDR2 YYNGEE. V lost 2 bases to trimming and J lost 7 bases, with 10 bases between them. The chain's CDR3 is CASSVRELNSPLHF. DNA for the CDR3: TGTGCCAGCAGCGTGAGGGAATTGAATTCACCCCTCCACTTT.

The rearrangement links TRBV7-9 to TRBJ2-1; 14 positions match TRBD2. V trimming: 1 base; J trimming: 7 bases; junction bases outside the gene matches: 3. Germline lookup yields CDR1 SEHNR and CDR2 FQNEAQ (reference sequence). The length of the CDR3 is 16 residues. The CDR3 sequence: CASSLGGTSGSNEQFF. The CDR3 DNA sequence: TGTGCCAGCAGCTTAGGGGGGACTAGCGGGAGTAATGAGCAGTTCTTC.

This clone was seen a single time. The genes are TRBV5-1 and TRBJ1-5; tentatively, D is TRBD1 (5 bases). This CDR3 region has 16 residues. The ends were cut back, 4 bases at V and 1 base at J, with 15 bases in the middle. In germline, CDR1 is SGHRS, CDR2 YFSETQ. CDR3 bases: TGCGCCAGCAGCCTCGAGGGAGGGGAAAGCAATCAGCCCCAGCATTTT. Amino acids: CASSLEGGESNQPQHF.

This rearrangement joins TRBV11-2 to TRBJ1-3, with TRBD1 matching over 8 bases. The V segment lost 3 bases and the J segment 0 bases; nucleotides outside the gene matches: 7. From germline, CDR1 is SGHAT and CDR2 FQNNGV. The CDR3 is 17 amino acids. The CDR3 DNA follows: TGTGCCAGCAGCTTGGACAGGGCTTTGCTCTCTGGAAACACCATATATTTT. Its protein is CASSLDRALLSGNTIYF.

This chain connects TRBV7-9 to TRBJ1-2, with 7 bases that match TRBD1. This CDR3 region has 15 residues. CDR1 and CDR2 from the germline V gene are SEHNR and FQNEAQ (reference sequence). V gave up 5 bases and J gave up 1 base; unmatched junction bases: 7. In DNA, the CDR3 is TGTGCCAGCAGCCAGGACAGGATGATTAACTATGGCTACACCTTC. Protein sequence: CASSQDRMINYGYTF.

DNA of the CDR3: TGTGCCAGCAGTGGAACAGGTTTCGAGACCCAGTACTTC. Its protein is CASSGTGFETQYF. The rearrangement uses TRBV2 and TRBJ2-5; D is possibly TRBD1 (5 bases). The CDR3 covers 13 residues. Germline V gene data show CDR1 as SNHLY and CDR2 as FYNNEI. Trimming shortened V by 4 bases and J by 5 bases, and 11 bases separated the two germline ends.

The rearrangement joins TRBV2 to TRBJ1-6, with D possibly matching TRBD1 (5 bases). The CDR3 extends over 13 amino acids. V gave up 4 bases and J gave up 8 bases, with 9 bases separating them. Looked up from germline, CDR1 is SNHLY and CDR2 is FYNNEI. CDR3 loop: CASSGRADSPLHF. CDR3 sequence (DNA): TGTGCCAGCAGTGGCAGGGCTGATTCACCCCTCCACTTT.

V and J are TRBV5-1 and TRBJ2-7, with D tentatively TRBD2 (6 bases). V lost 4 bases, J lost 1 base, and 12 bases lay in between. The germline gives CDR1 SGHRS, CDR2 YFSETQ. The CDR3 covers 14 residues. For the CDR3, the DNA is TGCGCCAGCAGCCCTACGGCGGGGTCCTACGAGCAGTACTTC. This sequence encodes CASSPTAGSYEQYF.

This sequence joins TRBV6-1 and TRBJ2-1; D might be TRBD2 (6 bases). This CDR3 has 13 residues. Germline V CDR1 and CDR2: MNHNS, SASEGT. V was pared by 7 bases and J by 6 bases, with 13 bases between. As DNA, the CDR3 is TGTGCCAGCAAGGGACTTTTACTCAATGAGCAGTTCTTC. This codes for CASKGLLLNEQFF.